The T cell receptor beta chain described here comes from a study of blood T cells in healthy people across ages. Donors were systemically healthy Caucasian individuals from Russia aged about 6 to 95 years. The use of a sample-barcoded 5' primer and a J-beta primer mix characterized a second PCR of 7 to 11 cycles. TCRdb used MiXCR to reprocess the 5' RACE reads, holding one entry per CDR3 protein. The sample yields roughly 410,000 distinct CDR3 sequences, about 49% seen once. V lost 1 base and J lost 4, with 7 bases in between. This CDR3 has 14 residues. Sample: blood. J is TRBJ1-4 and V is TRBV12-3 or TRBV12-4; perhaps TRBD1 as D (6 bases). The clonotype comes from a man aged 55 to 70 in good health. The CDR3 sequence: CASSLGTDNEKLFF. CDR3 coding DNA: TGTGCCAGCAGTTTAGGGACAGATAATGAAAAACTGTTTTTT.